The table lists the clone carrying this T cell receptor (beta chain) with many counts. Its antigen is not identified. The data derive from a study of T cell repertoires in cytomegalovirus infection. Study overall: CMV infection together with matching HLA type was indicated by public TCR beta signatures.

The CDR3 has 16 amino acids. Germline CDR1 reads MDHEN; CDR2 reads SYDVKM. V was trimmed by 2 bases and J by 3 bases, leaving 17 bases between them. TCRdb processed the reads anew with MiXCR; each CDR3 protein has one entry. The data show nearly 550,000 distinct CDR3 sequences, approximately 15% seen once. Findings of the study overall: CMV-specific HLA-C-restricted TCR beta clonotypes dominated the ex vivo response.

The chain links TRBV28 to TRBJ2-7; D not certain. Input material: CD8+ T cells from PBMCs. This clonotype was obtained from a human donor in good health (CMV status not recorded). Some clones in this sample may be carry-over from other donors' samples. CDR3 in DNA: TGTGCCAGCAGTTTACCTACCTACCGGCTAATCTACGAGCAGTACTTC. This encodes CASSLPTYRLIYEQYF.